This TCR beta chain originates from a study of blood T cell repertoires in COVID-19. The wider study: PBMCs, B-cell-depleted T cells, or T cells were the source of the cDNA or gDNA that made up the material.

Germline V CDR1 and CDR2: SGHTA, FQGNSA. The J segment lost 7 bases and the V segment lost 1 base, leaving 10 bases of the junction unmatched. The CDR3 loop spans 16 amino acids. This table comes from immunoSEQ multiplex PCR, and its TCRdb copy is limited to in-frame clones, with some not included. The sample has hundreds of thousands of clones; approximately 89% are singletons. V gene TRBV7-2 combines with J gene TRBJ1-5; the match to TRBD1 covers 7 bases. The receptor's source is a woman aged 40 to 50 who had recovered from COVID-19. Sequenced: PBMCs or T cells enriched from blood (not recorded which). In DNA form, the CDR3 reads TGTGCCAGCAGCTTAGTGGGTGGGCAGGGGGTACAGCCCCAGCATTTT. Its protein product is CASSLVGGQGVQPQHF.